The subject of this entry is one T cell receptor beta chain. Sequencing used immunoSEQ multiplex PCR; TCRdb keeps in-frame clones, though not all of them. This table holds about 2.1 million clones, 80% to 95% found once. This sample was taken from a study of shared clonotypes between healthy human individuals. The V gene's germline CDR1 is MNHEY and CDR2 SMNVEV (reference sequence). Losses at the gene ends were 3 bases for V and 6 bases for J; bases not matched to a gene: 7. CDR3 length: 15 amino acids. In the naive CD8 group, cells lacked CD45RO and were positively selected for CCR7, so terminally differentiated effector memory CD45RA+ cells were left out.

Sequencing input: naive CD8+ T cells from PBMCs. The J gene is TRBJ2-3, the V gene TRBV27, with 9 bases fitting TRBD2. The sequence was collected from a man aged 18 to 29 in good health. Some clones in this sample may be carry-over from other donors' samples. CDR3 sequence: CASSFIAGVADTQYF. CDR3 nucleotides: TGTGCCAGCAGTTTCATAGCGGGAGTGGCGGATACGCAGTATTTT.